What follows are 23 T cell receptor beta chains derived from one specimen sequenced in a study of CD8+ T cells in alopecia areata (dated by TCRdb to the late 2010s). The method behind the library was the immunoSEQ multiplex PCR assay. For TCR sequencing, RNA was extracted from every sample and reverse transcribed into cDNA to serve as template. TCRdb provides this immuneACCESS table in a form limited to in-frame rearrangements. Some clones are lacking; in checked studies, under half of them reflect an unresolved V gene, and why the rest are absent is not known. The sample has a few hundred thousand clones on record, approximately 40% of them singletons. Of the sample, around 3% is held by the ten largest clones. The treatment or condition label here, explained by the study, means: oral pan-JAK inhibitor, 5-10 mg twice daily. The sequenced sample was CD4+ T cells sorted from blood, obtained at approximately week 36, from a patient treated with tofacitinib. The receptor source for this set is a human donor with alopecia areata.

This clone was counted a few times. The chain links TRBV6-6 to TRBJ2-3; no definite D call. V lost 6 bases, J lost 4 bases, and 14 bases lay in between. Germline CDR1 is MNHNY and CDR2 is SVGAGI (reference sequence). CDR3 size: 14 residues. The CDR3 sequence: CASRESLVADTQYF. The CDR3 region has the DNA TGTGCCAGCAGAGAATCTTTAGTCGCAGATACGCAGTATTTT.

This sequence joins TRBV6-5 and TRBJ2-1, with D tentatively TRBD2 (6 bases). This CDR3 is built from 16 residues. From germline, CDR1 is MNHEY and CDR2 SVGAGI. V was cut by 0 bases and J by 2 bases, with 11 bases left in between. CDR3: CASSYSLAATYNEQFF. CDR3 sequence (DNA): TGTGCCAGCAGTTACTCGTTAGCGGCAACCTACAATGAGCAGTTCTTC.

DNA for the CDR3: TGCGCCAGCAGCTTATCTACAGCCGGGACAGCGGCTGAAGCTTTCTTT. This sequence encodes CASSLSTAGTAAEAFF. V gene TRBV5-1 combines with J gene TRBJ1-1; TRBD1 matches 7 bases. Germline CDR1 SGHRS, CDR2 YFSETQ. The ends lost 2 bases at V and 6 bases at J; junction bases unmatched: 13. This CDR3 has 16 amino acids.

The genes are TRBV6-5 and TRBJ1-2, with 7 bases matching TRBD1. CDR3 length equals 14 residues. The trim removed 4 bases at V and 11 bases at J, leaving 13 bases unmatched. The germline CDR1 and CDR2 sequences are MNHEY and SVGAGI. CDR3 in amino acids: CASSSSGTAYLYTF. CDR3 sequence (DNA): TGTGCCAGCAGTTCGTCCGGGACAGCCTATTTATACACCTTC.

This clone turned up a few times. The chain employs TRBV4-3 and TRBJ2-5, with D perhaps matching TRBD1 (5 bases). The length of the CDR3 is 17 residues. The germline V gene encodes CDR1 LGHNA and CDR2 YSLEER. Trimming pared 1 base from V and 2 bases from J, leaving 17 bases between. CDR3 bases: TGCGCCAGCAGCCAAGTTGAGTCCACAGGTCGTCAAGAGACCCAGTACTTC. Translating gives CASSQVESTGRQETQYF.

This chain connects TRBV25-1 to TRBJ2-2; TRBD1 aligns across 9 bases. CDR1 and CDR2 (germline): MGHDK, SYGVNS. This CDR3 has 14 amino acids. The ends lost 7 bases at V and 3 bases at J; junction bases unmatched: 3. CDR3 region: CASNRGLYTGELFF. DNA of the CDR3: TGTGCCAGCAACAGGGGGCTTTACACCGGGGAGCTGTTTTTT.

This sequence joins TRBV7-2 and TRBJ1-2; D is ambiguous. Germline V gives CDR1 SGHTA, CDR2 FQGNSA. This CDR3 has 15 residues. The V end lost 5 bases, the J end lost 3 bases, and 16 bases lay between the germline ends. CDR3 in DNA: TGTGCCAGCAGCCAGGATGCGGGCCGGCACTATGGCTACACCTTC. Amino acid sequence: CASSQDAGRHYGYTF.

Remarks on this clone: The sample holds other DNA sequences that translate to the same CDR3. The chain uses TRBV2 and TRBJ2-5, with D uncertain. This CDR3 is built from 12 residues. Germline CDR1 is SNHLY and CDR2 is FYNNEI. Trimming cost V 3 bases and J 5 bases, with 7 bases left between them. The CDR3: CASSEGLETQYF. The CDR3 DNA is TGTGCCAGCAGTGAGGGGTTGGAGACCCAGTACTTC.

This clone was seen a few times. J is TRBJ2-1 and V is TRBV5-1, with TRBD1 identical over 8 bases. CDR1 is SGHRS and CDR2 is YFSETQ in the germline V gene. V shed 0 bases and J 4 bases; nucleotides not matched to a gene: 6. CDR3 size: 16 residues. Written as DNA, the CDR3 is TGCGCCAGCAGCTTGGGCGACCAGGGGGCATACAATGAGCAGTTCTTC. Translating it yields CASSLGDQGAYNEQFF.

The chain combines TRBV30 with TRBJ1-4; perhaps TRBD1 as D (6 bases). The CDR3 loop spans 18 amino acids. CDR1 and CDR2 (germline): GTSNPN, SVGIG (reference sequence). The V gene lost 2 bases and the J gene lost 3 bases, with 22 bases spanning the gap. The CDR3 nucleotides read TGTGCCTGGAGTTCCTACAGGGTTCCCGCGGGCGCTAATGAAAAACTGTTTTTT. The encoded protein is CAWSSYRVPAGANEKLFF.

The CDR3 reads CASSLLESGRAGQFF. In DNA, the CDR3 is TGTGCCAGCAGCTTACTCGAGAGCGGGAGGGCCGGTCAGTTCTTC. The J gene is TRBJ2-1, the V gene TRBV7-3, with TRBD2 matching over 10 bases. Per the germline V gene, CDR1 is SGHTA and CDR2 is FQGTGA. J lost 13 bases, V lost 2 bases, and 11 bases had no gene match. CDR3 length equals 15 residues.

A few counts support this clone. The CDR3 sequence is CASSLGGRSRETQYF. The CDR3 coding sequence is TGTGCCAGCAGCTTAGGTGGACGCTCCAGAGAGACCCAGTACTTC. The chain joins TRBV7-2 to TRBJ2-5; no definite D call. Germline V gene data show CDR1 as SGHTA and CDR2 as FQGNSA. This CDR3 spans 15 amino acids. The V gene lost 1 base and the J gene lost 4 bases, with 13 bases spanning the gap. Looking up the rest from reference TRBV7-2 and TRBJ2-5 gives the full variable domain: GAGVSQSPSNKVTEKGKDVELRCDPISGHTALYWYRQSLGQGLEFLIYFQGNSAPDKSGLPSDRFSAERTGGSVSTLTIQRTQQEDSAVYLCASSLGGRSRETQYFGPGTRLLVL.

V and J are TRBV5-1 and TRBJ2-4; D tentatively fits TRBD1 or TRBD2 (6 bases each). Trimming stripped 4 bases from V and 9 bases from J, with 17 bases between. Germline CDR1 is SGHRS and CDR2 is YFSETQ. The CDR3 runs 14 residues. CDR3 nucleotides: TGCGCCAGCAGCCAAGGACAGTCCGGGGGCATTCAGTACTTC. It translates to CASSQGQSGGIQYF.

This chain uses TRBV7-3 with TRBJ2-7, with 8 bases fitting TRBD2. CDR3 length: 13 amino acids. The V segment lost 5 bases and the J segment 6 bases; nucleotides outside the gene matches: 6. Per the germline V gene, CDR1 is SGHTA and CDR2 is FQGTGA. The CDR3, as DNA: TGTGCCAGCAGCCAGCAAAGCGGGAGCGAGCAGTACTTC. This translates into CASSQQSGSEQYF.

This clone was counted a few times. CDR3 amino acids: CATSWGGPPGANVLTF. In nucleotides, the CDR3 is TGCGCCACCTCCTGGGGGGGTCCCCCAGGGGCCAACGTCCTGACTTTC. The rearrangement joins TRBV5-1 to TRBJ2-6, with TRBD2 identical over 7 bases. This CDR3 is 16 amino acids long. Germline V gene lookup returns CDR1 SGHRS and CDR2 YFSETQ. J was trimmed by 4 bases and V by 9 bases; bases with no gene match: 13. Full variable domain (rest looked up from reference TRBV5-1 and TRBJ2-6): KAGVTQTPRYLIKTRGQQVTLSCSPISGHRSVSWYQQTPGQGLQFLFEYFSETQRNKGNFPGRFSGRQFSNSRSEMNVSTLELGDSALYLCATSWGGPPGANVLTFGAGSRLTVL.

This sequence joins TRBV30 and TRBJ1-2; TRBD1 is a possible D gene (5 bases). V lost 6 bases, J lost 6 bases, and 14 bases lay in between. The CDR3 runs 12 residues. Germline values: CDR1 GTSNPN, CDR2 SVGIG (reference sequence). This CDR3 is CACEGTSDGYTF. The CDR3 bases are TGTGCCTGCGAAGGGACGTCCGATGGCTACACCTTC.

This clone has just one count. The J gene is TRBJ2-5, the V gene TRBV5-1, with D unresolved. The CDR3 contains 14 residues. Germline CDR1 reads SGHRS; CDR2 reads YFSETQ. V lost 0 bases and J 4 bases, leaving 10 bases between the germline ends. The CDR3 is CASSLEAGSETQYF. The CDR3, as DNA: TGCGCCAGCAGCTTGGAGGCAGGATCAGAGACCCAGTACTTC.

This clone was counted ten times or more. This chain links TRBV6-6 with TRBJ1-2; D not certain. Trimming stripped 6 bases from V and 6 bases from J, with 8 bases between. CDR3 size: 11 residues. Per the germline V gene, CDR1 is MNHNY and CDR2 is SVGAGI (reference sequence). This CDR3 is CASSYMDGYTF. For the CDR3, the DNA is TGTGCCAGCAGCTACATGGATGGCTACACCTTC.

This chain joins TRBV19 and TRBJ1-2; D perhaps matches TRBD1 (6 bases). This CDR3 region has 15 residues. The germline V gene has CDR1 LNHDA and CDR2 SQIVND (reference sequence). Trimming left V 5 bases short and J 4 bases short, with 17 bases between. The CDR3 here is CASSPEERGSYGYTF. In nucleotides, the CDR3 is TGTGCCAGTAGTCCTGAAGAAAGGGGGTCCTATGGCTACACCTTC.

This clone was detected only a few times. The V gene is TRBV7-2, the J gene TRBJ1-1; D remains ambiguous. V shed 2 bases and J shed 6 bases, with 10 bases lying between them. The germline CDR1 and CDR2 sequences are SGHTA and FQGNSA. The CDR3 loop spans 13 amino acids. The CDR3 spells CASSLQREAEAFF. CDR3 in DNA: TGTGCCAGCAGCTTACAAAGGGAGGCTGAAGCTTTCTTT.

A note on this clone: Given the absence of the conserved phenylalanine or tryptophan at the CDR3 end, a read error is likely. The gene calls are TRBV29-1 and TRBJ1-1; D is perhaps TRBD1 (5 bases). V was pared by 6 bases and J by 4 bases, with 15 bases between. CDR1 and CDR2 from the germline V gene are SQVTM and ANQGSEA. The CDR3 is 13 residues long. For the CDR3, the DNA is TGCAGCGTGGGCGCGACCGGGGGCACTGAAGCTTTCGTT. Translating gives CSVGATGGTEAFV.

This sequence joins TRBV30 and TRBJ2-6; TRBD2 agrees at 7 bases. The junction had 5 bases not matched to a gene; V was cut back by 1 base and J by 5 bases. The CDR3 spans 15 residues. Germline lookup yields CDR1 GTSNPN and CDR2 SVGIG (reference sequence). The CDR3 region is CAWSGREVRANVLTF. CDR3 in DNA: TGTGCCTGGAGTGGTCGGGAGGTTAGGGCCAACGTCCTGACTTTC.

To note about this clone: Different DNA sequences within this sample yield the same CDR3. The chain recombines TRBV18 with TRBJ2-7; D not resolved. Trimming removed 3 bases from V and 0 bases from J, with 3 bases in between. Germline CDR1 reads KGHSH; CDR2 reads LQKENI. The CDR3 has 12 amino acids. The CDR3 sequence: CASSPNSYEQYF. CDR3 DNA: TGTGCCAGCTCACCTAACTCCTACGAGCAGTACTTC. Together with reference TRBV18 and TRBJ2-7, the CDR3 gives the full variable domain: NAGVMQNPRHLVRRRGQEARLRCSPMKGHSHVYWYRQLPEEGLKFMVYLQKENIIDESGMPKERFSAEFPKEGPSILRIQQVVRGDSAAYFCASSPNSYEQYFGPGTRLTVT.